Presented here are 26 T cell receptor beta chains from one specimen sequenced in a study of blood T cell repertoires in COVID-19. The protocol was immunoSEQ multiplex PCR, while the TCRdb copy is restricted to in-frame clones and leaves out a portion. The sample records approximately 25,000 clones, over 60% being singletons. The sample taken for sequencing was peripheral blood. These receptor sequences come from a woman at least 80 years old with acute or convalescent COVID-19.

The V and J genes are TRBV4-1 and TRBJ2-1, with 7 bases that match TRBD2. This CDR3 spans 16 amino acids. V was pared by 1 base and J by 1 base, with 4 bases of the junction left unmatched. Looked up from germline, CDR1 is MGHRA and CDR2 is YSYEKL. The CDR3 reads CASSQVPGGSYNEQFF. In DNA, the CDR3 is TGCGCCAGCAGCCAAGTCCCGGGGGGTTCCTACAATGAGCAGTTCTTC.

The V call is TRBV5-4, the J call TRBJ2-7; 7 bases are a match to TRBD1. V was pared by 4 bases and J by 0 bases, with 7 bases of the junction left unmatched. This CDR3 contains 15 residues. Germline lookup yields CDR1 SGHNT and CDR2 YYREEE (reference sequence). The CDR3 reads CASSRGRDSSYEQYF. Here the CDR3 DNA reads TGTGCCAGCAGCCGGGGCCGGGACAGCTCCTACGAGCAGTACTTC.

This clone was seen more than once but under ten times. V usage is TRBV9 and J usage is TRBJ1-6; tentative D call: TRBD1 (5 bases). CDR3 size: 16 residues. V lost 1 base to trimming and J lost 4 bases, with 12 bases between them. Germline lookup yields CDR1 SGDLS and CDR2 YYNGEE. The chain's CDR3 is CASSVSGGSYNSPLHF. The CDR3, as DNA: TGTGCCAGCAGCGTAAGCGGGGGGAGTTATAATTCACCCCTCCACTTT.

The chain employs TRBV7-8 and TRBJ1-1; D is uncertain. The ends were cut back, 1 base at V and 1 base at J, with 7 bases in the middle. Germline V lookup: CDR1 SGHVS, CDR2 FQNEAQ. The CDR3 has 14 amino acids. CDR3 protein: CASSLVFQNTEAFF. As DNA, the CDR3 is TGTGCCAGCAGCTTAGTGTTCCAGAACACTGAAGCTTTCTTT.

This clone came up a few times. The J gene is TRBJ2-3, the V gene TRBV24-1, with 14 nucleotides matching TRBD2. V shed 2 bases and J 6 bases; nucleotides not matched to a gene: 9. Germline V lookup: CDR1 KGHDR, CDR2 SFDVKD. CDR3 size: 18 residues. Here the CDR3 reads CATSDSSGTSGRWDTQYF. DNA for the CDR3: TGTGCCACCAGTGATTCTTCCGGGACTAGCGGGAGATGGGATACGCAGTATTTT.

This chain connects TRBV25-1 to TRBJ1-1; D is ambiguous. The CDR3 runs to 15 residues. Per germline, CDR1 MGHDK and CDR2 SYGVNS. Trimming took off 4 bases at V and 1 base at J, with 13 bases between the two ends. Written as DNA, the CDR3 is TGTGCCAGCAGTGTCCTAACTCCAGGGAACACTGAAGCTTTCTTT. Translating gives CASSVLTPGNTEAFF.

The chain employs TRBV7-6 and TRBJ1-4; no firm D call. The CDR3 totals 12 residues. Germline V lookup: CDR1 SGHVS, CDR2 FNYEAQ. Deletions cut 4 bases from V and 8 bases from J, with 8 bases between. The CDR3 DNA is TGTGCCAGCAGCTCCCCGTTCGAAAAACTGTTTTTT. It is translated as CASSSPFEKLFF.

V gene TRBV6-5 combines with J gene TRBJ1-2, with 8 positions matching TRBD1. Germline lookup yields CDR1 MNHEY and CDR2 SVGAGI. The CDR3 is 14 residues long. Unmatched junction bases numbered 7, after V lost 4 bases and J lost 6 bases. CDR3 nucleotide sequence: TGTGCCAGCAGTTTCTCCGGGACAGGACATGGCTACACCTTC. Protein: CASSFSGTGHGYTF.

This chain uses TRBV19 with TRBJ1-2; no clear D. CDR1 and CDR2 (germline): LNHDA, SQIVND (reference sequence). Trimming removed 3 bases from V and 4 bases from J, with 6 bases in between. The CDR3 consists of 12 residues. In DNA, the CDR3 is TGTGCCAGTAGTATGGCTTTCTATGGCTACACCTTC. Translating gives CASSMAFYGYTF. The full variable domain, in which reference TRBV19 and TRBJ1-2 provide the parts outside the CDR3, is DGGITQSPKYLFRKEGQNVTLSCEQNLNHDAMYWYRQDPGQGLRLIYYSQIVNDFQKGDIAEGYSVSREKKESFPLTVTSAQKNPTAFYLCASSMAFYGYTFGSGTRLTVV.

This clone was picked up many times. The CDR3 loop is CASSPYPRTGPTYEQYF. Here the CDR3 DNA reads TGTGCCAGCAGCCCATACCCTCGGACAGGGCCCACCTACGAGCAGTACTTC. V and J are TRBV7-3 and TRBJ2-7, with TRBD1 matching over 8 bases. The junction had 14 bases not matched to a gene; V was cut back by 5 bases and J by 2 bases. CDR1 SGHTA and CDR2 FQGTGA come from the germline V gene. CDR3 size: 17 residues.

The chain combines TRBV24-1 with TRBJ2-7, with 7 bases matching TRBD1. Trimming took 6 bases from V and 2 from J; bases not matched to a gene: 6. Germline values: CDR1 KGHDR, CDR2 SFDVKD. The CDR3 totals 14 residues. Here the CDR3 reads CATSRGQPPYEQYF. CDR3 bases: TGTGCCACCAGTCGGGGACAGCCCCCCTACGAGCAGTACTTC.

The chain recombines TRBV4-1 with TRBJ1-1, with 8 bases matching TRBD1. Germline V CDR1 and CDR2: MGHRA, YSYEKL. The CDR3 totals 15 residues. J gave up 3 bases and V 3 bases, and 6 bases lay outside the gene matches. CDR3 DNA sequence: TGCGCCAGCAGCCAGCACGACAGGGGTTACACTGAAGCTTTCTTT. This sequence encodes CASSQHDRGYTEAFF.

CDR3 loop: CASSRQINQPQHF. Here the CDR3 DNA reads TGTGCCAGCAGCCGACAGATTAATCAGCCCCAGCATTTT. This chain uses TRBV7-2 with TRBJ1-5, with D perhaps TRBD1 (5 bases). CDR1 and CDR2 from the germline V gene are SGHTA and FQGNSA. Trimming took 5 bases from V and 4 from J, leaving 9 bases between them. This CDR3 region has 13 residues.

The J gene is TRBJ2-5, the V gene TRBV27; TRBD2 matches at 11 bases. Germline V gives CDR1 MNHEY, CDR2 SMNVEV (reference sequence). V gave up 0 bases and J gave up 1 base; unmatched junction bases: 7. This CDR3 region has 18 residues. The CDR3 is CASSLSALAGGSQETQYF. Here the CDR3 DNA reads TGTGCCAGCAGTTTATCCGCGCTAGCGGGGGGTTCCCAAGAGACCCAGTACTTC.

This clone was observed a few times. The gene calls are TRBV7-2 and TRBJ1-2; the match to TRBD1 covers 11 bases. Germline V gives CDR1 SGHTA, CDR2 FQGNSA. Trimming cost V 0 bases and J 7 bases; bases outside gene matches: 7. The CDR3 is 16 residues long. The CDR3 nucleotides read TGTGCCAGCAGCTTAGCGTCTGGACAGGGGGCCGGTGGCTACACCTTC. It specifies CASSLASGQGAGGYTF.

V and J are TRBV6-4 and TRBJ2-3; a possible D gene is TRBD2 (7 bases). Germline CDR1 and CDR2: MRHNA and SNTAGT. V was cut by 2 bases and J by 4 bases, with 13 bases left in between. CDR3 length equals 15 residues. The CDR3 here is CASSDTGGRADTQYF. The CDR3 DNA follows: TGTGCCAGCAGTGACACCGGGGGGCGGGCAGATACGCAGTATTTT.

The CDR3 loop is CASSVGTGLSDTGELFF. The CDR3 DNA is TGTGCCAGCAGCGTAGGGACGGGACTGTCGGACACCGGGGAGCTGTTTTTT. The rearrangement uses TRBV9 and TRBJ2-2, with D possibly being TRBD2 (6 bases). The CDR3 runs to 17 residues. The germline gives CDR1 SGDLS, CDR2 YYNGEE. V was trimmed by 0 bases and J by 3 bases, leaving 15 bases between them.

This chain uses TRBV29-1 with TRBJ1-1; a weak D match, TRBD1 (6 bases). Germline V gene lookup returns CDR1 SQVTM and CDR2 ANQGSEA. V was shortened by 4 bases and J by 1 base, with 7 bases between the two germline ends. The CDR3 has 12 residues. This CDR3 reads CSVAGQNTEAFF. The CDR3 DNA follows: TGCAGCGTTGCGGGACAGAACACTGAAGCTTTCTTT.

The CDR3 sequence: CASSLGGGIYEQYF. DNA for the CDR3: TGCGCCAGCAGCTTGGGCGGGGGGATCTACGAGCAGTACTTC. This chain connects TRBV5-1 to TRBJ2-7; 8 bases match TRBD2. V lost 0 bases to trimming and J lost 3 bases; unmatched junction nucleotides: 2. CDR1 and CDR2 (germline): SGHRS, YFSETQ. This CDR3 spans 14 amino acids.

J is TRBJ2-7 and V is TRBV7-2, with D perhaps TRBD1 (5 bases). The V gene lost 1 base and the J gene lost 2 bases, with 12 bases spanning the gap. The germline gives CDR1 SGHTA, CDR2 FQGNSA. The CDR3 has 15 residues. CDR3 nucleotide sequence: TGTGCCAGCAGCTTAGATTGGGGCCTTACCTACGAGCAGTACTTC. It translates to CASSLDWGLTYEQYF.

This clone was seen only a few times. The chain uses TRBV5-1 and TRBJ2-7, with 7 bases matching TRBD1. CDR1 is SGHRS, CDR2 YFSETQ, per germline. The CDR3 covers 13 residues. The junction had 3 bases not matched to a gene; V was cut back by 0 bases and J by 6 bases. The CDR3 bases are TGCGCCAGCAGCTTGGAGGGGGCGGGCGAGCAGTACTTC. It specifies CASSLEGAGEQYF.

The chain recombines TRBV7-2 with TRBJ2-7; TRBD1 aligns across 8 bases. Unmatched junction bases numbered 12, after V lost 4 bases and J lost 7 bases. CDR3 length equals 15 residues. The germline V gene encodes CDR1 SGHTA and CDR2 FQGNSA. The CDR3 sequence is CASSSGQGPSEEQYF. CDR3 coding DNA: TGTGCCAGCAGCTCAGGACAGGGTCCCTCTGAGGAGCAGTACTTC.

V and J are TRBV7-2 and TRBJ2-3, with 11 bases that match TRBD2. The V gene end was trimmed by 0 bases and the J gene end by 4 bases; junction bases not matched to a gene: 9. The CDR3 length is 18 residues. Germline CDR1 is SGHTA and CDR2 is FQGNSA. The CDR3 sequence: CASSLAPLIAGGPDTQYF. CDR3 DNA: TGTGCCAGCAGCTTAGCGCCCTTAATAGCGGGGGGGCCAGATACGCAGTATTTT.

This chain joins TRBV9 and TRBJ1-5, with D hard to call. Between the trimmed V and J ends, which lost 3 bases and 2 bases, there was a span of 9 bases. This CDR3 comprises 14 residues. Germline V gene lookup returns CDR1 SGDLS and CDR2 YYNGEE. CDR3 nucleotide sequence: TGTGCCAGCAGCGGAGGCTTGGGCAATCAGCCCCAGCATTTT. Its translation: CASSGGLGNQPQHF.

The V gene is TRBV24-1, the J gene TRBJ2-1, with 9 bases matching TRBD1. The CDR3 runs to 16 residues. CDR1 is KGHDR and CDR2 is SFDVKD in the germline V gene. Trimming cost V 2 bases and J 10 bases; bases outside gene matches: 11. The CDR3 protein is CATSDYSGTGSGEQFF. Written as DNA, the CDR3 is TGTGCCACCAGTGATTACTCCGGGACAGGGAGCGGGGAGCAGTTCTTC.

The rearrangement joins TRBV2 to TRBJ1-6; TRBD1 aligns across 8 bases. The CDR3 runs 13 residues. Germline CDR1 reads SNHLY; CDR2 reads FYNNEI. After removal of 6 bases from V and 10 bases from J, the junction contained 5 bases not matched to a gene. CDR3 in DNA: TGTGCCAGCAGCAGGGGGCACCCCTCACCCCTCCACTTT. It encodes CASSRGHPSPLHF.